Listed below are T cell receptor beta chains from one sample, sequenced in a study of blood T cell repertoires in COVID-19. The protocol was immunoSEQ multiplex PCR, while the TCRdb copy is restricted to in-frame clones and leaves out a portion. The sample has about 220,000 clones, more than 65% seen once. Sequencing was performed on peripheral blood. All receptors derive from a woman older than 75 with acute or convalescent COVID-19. Both conserved end residues are part of each CDR3. The order of the fields is clone size, D gene, J gene, V gene, CDR3 protein, CDR3 DNA. D genes are given only for firm matches. The size of a clone is reported for some rows only, either as once, few or many, or as a class for expanded clones.

clone_size: NA; d_call: NA; j_call: TRBJ1-2; v_call: TRBV2; cdr3_aa: CASSPPRQVYGYTF; cdr3_nt: TGTGCCAGCAGTCCTCCGAGACAGGTCTATGGCTACACCTTC
clone_size: NA; d_call: NA; j_call: TRBJ2-2; v_call: TRBV7-9; cdr3_aa: CASSPPAANTGELFF; cdr3_nt: TGTGCCAGCAGCCCCCCCGCGGCGAACACCGGGGAGCTGTTTTTT
clone_size: NA; d_call: TRBD1; j_call: TRBJ2-7; v_call: TRBV12-3/TRBV12-4; cdr3_aa: CASSNRGWEQYF; cdr3_nt: TGTGCCAGCAGTAACAGGGGTTGGGAGCAGTACTTC
clone_size: NA; d_call: NA; j_call: TRBJ2-5; v_call: TRBV9; cdr3_aa: CASSVADTQETQYF; cdr3_nt: TGTGCCAGCAGCGTAGCCGACACCCAAGAGACCCAGTACTTC
clone_size: NA; d_call: NA; j_call: TRBJ2-5; v_call: TRBV6-6; cdr3_aa: CASSSQGGGETQYF; cdr3_nt: TGTGCCAGCAGTTCGCAGGGAGGGGGGGAGACCCAGTACTTC
clone_size: NA; d_call: TRBD1; j_call: TRBJ1-4; v_call: TRBV4-2; cdr3_aa: CASSQNRDRIKLFF; cdr3_nt: TGTGCCAGCAGCCAAAACCGGGACAGGATTAAACTGTTTTTT
clone_size: NA; d_call: NA; j_call: TRBJ2-1; v_call: TRBV24-1; cdr3_aa: CATSEDSFNEQFF; cdr3_nt: TGTGCCACCAGTGAAGACAGTTTCAATGAGCAGTTCTTC
clone_size: NA; d_call: NA; j_call: TRBJ2-3; v_call: TRBV7-6; cdr3_aa: CASSPMEGIHTQYF; cdr3_nt: TGTGCCAGCAGCCCTATGGAGGGTATACATACGCAGTATTTT
clone_size: NA; d_call: NA; j_call: TRBJ1-1; v_call: TRBV5-5; cdr3_aa: CASSVQAGFMNTEAFF; cdr3_nt: TGTGCCAGCAGCGTCCAAGCAGGCTTCATGAACACTGAAGCTTTCTTT
clone_size: few; d_call: NA; j_call: TRBJ1-4; v_call: TRBV7-9; cdr3_aa: CASKERANEKLFF; cdr3_nt: TGTGCCAGCAAGGAACGGGCTAATGAAAAACTGTTTTTT
clone_size: NA; d_call: NA; j_call: TRBJ2-7; v_call: TRBV7-3; cdr3_aa: CASSLSGTYEQYF; cdr3_nt: TGTGCCAGCAGCTTAAGCGGGACCTACGAGCAGTACTTC
clone_size: NA; d_call: NA; j_call: TRBJ2-1; v_call: TRBV2; cdr3_aa: CASSDAISSYNEQFF; cdr3_nt: TGTGCCAGCAGTGACGCGATTAGCTCCTACAATGAGCAGTTCTTC
clone_size: NA; d_call: TRBD2; j_call: TRBJ2-2; v_call: TRBV11-3; cdr3_aa: CASLRGGTNTGELFF; cdr3_nt: TGTGCCAGCTTGCGGGGGGGCACGAACACCGGGGAGCTGTTTTTT
clone_size: NA; d_call: NA; j_call: TRBJ1-1; v_call: TRBV29-1; cdr3_aa: CSGGQQNTEAFF; cdr3_nt: TGCAGCGGGGGACAACAGAACACTGAAGCTTTCTTT
clone_size: NA; d_call: NA; j_call: TRBJ1-2; v_call: TRBV11-3; cdr3_aa: CASSSTQGYYGYTF; cdr3_nt: TGTGCCAGCAGCTCTACTCAGGGGTACTATGGCTACACCTTC
clone_size: NA; d_call: TRBD1; j_call: TRBJ1-5; v_call: TRBV12-3/TRBV12-4; cdr3_aa: CASRGTGNQPQHF; cdr3_nt: TGTGCCAGCAGGGGGACAGGCAATCAGCCCCAGCATTTT
clone_size: NA; d_call: NA; j_call: TRBJ1-3; v_call: TRBV5-1; cdr3_aa: CASSSGTLGNTIYF; cdr3_nt: TGCGCCAGCAGCTCCGGGACACTCGGAAACACCATATATTTT
clone_size: NA; d_call: NA; j_call: TRBJ1-6; v_call: TRBV7-8; cdr3_aa: CASSLYTPLHF; cdr3_nt: TGTGCCAGCAGCCTGTATACACCCCTCCACTTT
clone_size: NA; d_call: TRBD1; j_call: TRBJ2-2; v_call: TRBV9; cdr3_aa: CASQGDANTGELFF; cdr3_nt: TGTGCCAGCCAGGGGGACGCGAACACCGGGGAGCTGTTTTTT
clone_size: NA; d_call: NA; j_call: TRBJ2-7; v_call: TRBV2; cdr3_aa: CASRREQGTYEQYF; cdr3_nt: TGTGCCAGCCGCCGGGAACAGGGAACCTACGAGCAGTACTTC
clone_size: NA; d_call: NA; j_call: TRBJ2-1; v_call: TRBV19; cdr3_aa: CASSMLALYNEQFF; cdr3_nt: TGTGCCAGTAGTATGCTAGCGCTCTACAATGAGCAGTTCTTC
clone_size: NA; d_call: NA; j_call: TRBJ1-5; v_call: TRBV6-5; cdr3_aa: CASTFGGGNQPQHF; cdr3_nt: TGTGCCAGCACTTTTGGTGGCGGAAATCAGCCCCAGCATTTT
clone_size: NA; d_call: TRBD1; j_call: TRBJ2-2; v_call: TRBV19; cdr3_aa: CASSISGTGGNGGELFF; cdr3_nt: TGTGCCAGTAGTATATCTGGGACAGGGGGGAACGGCGGGGAGCTGTTTTTT
clone_size: NA; d_call: NA; j_call: TRBJ1-2; v_call: TRBV7-3; cdr3_aa: CASSLDGDYGYTF; cdr3_nt: TGTGCCAGCAGCCTAGACGGAGACTATGGCTACACCTTC
clone_size: NA; d_call: NA; j_call: TRBJ1-3; v_call: TRBV19; cdr3_aa: CASSNRANSGNTIYF; cdr3_nt: TGTGCCAGTAGTAACAGGGCCAACTCTGGAAACACCATATATTTT
clone_size: NA; d_call: NA; j_call: TRBJ2-2; v_call: TRBV9; cdr3_aa: CASTGSGSVAGELFF; cdr3_nt: TGTGCCAGCACCGGATCCGGGTCGGTCGCCGGGGAGCTGTTTTTT